The clone carrying this T cell receptor beta chain was seen a single time. The entry originates in a study of blood T cell repertoires in COVID-19. Study background: Collection of acute and convalescent COVID-19 samples took place in the United States, Italy and Spain. Sources were T cells, B-cell-depleted T cells, or PBMCs; the material itself was cDNA or gDNA.

Study processing details: Nucleated cell number was recorded as an estimate derived from reference gene primer amplification. The protocol was immunoSEQ multiplex PCR, while the TCRdb copy is restricted to in-frame clones and leaves out a portion. The V and J calls and the clone size are those of that table, but D and trimming were determined from the DNA. The sample lists roughly 16,000 clones; 70% to 90% were seen once. In germline, CDR1 is SEHNR, CDR2 FQNEAQ (reference sequence). This CDR3 is built from 14 residues. V was trimmed by 5 bases and J by 2 bases, leaving 10 bases between them. Sequenced input: peripheral blood. The chain recombines TRBV7-9 with TRBJ1-3, with D possibly TRBD1 on 6 matching bases. This receptor was identified in a human donor in a cohort sampled during active COVID-19. Here the CDR3 reads CASSPAGAGNTIYF. DNA for the CDR3: TGTGCCAGCAGCCCCGCAGGGGCTGGAAACACCATATATTTT. The full variable domain, completed using reference TRBV7-9 and TRBJ1-3, is DTGVSQNPRHKITKRGQNVTFRCDPISEHNRLYWYRQTLGQGPEFLTYFQNEAQLEKSRLLSDRFSAERPKGSFSTLEIQRTEQGDSAMYLCASSPAGAGNTIYFGEGSWLTVV.